Following are 27 T cell receptor beta chains from one sample sequenced in a study of T cell repertoires in cytomegalovirus infection. A single record per CDR3 protein comes from TCRdb applying MiXCR to the reads. The sample consists of a few hundred thousand distinct CDR3 sequences, about 15% of them appearing once. Sequencing input: CD8+ T cells from PBMCs. These receptors originate from a human donor in good health (CMV status not recorded). Some clones in this sample may be carry-over from other donors' samples.

This clonotype was seen at least ten times. V usage is TRBV7-8 and J usage is TRBJ2-7, with 16 bases that match TRBD2. The CDR3 covers 17 residues. CDR1 is SGHVS and CDR2 is FQNEAQ in the germline V gene. Trimming cost V 7 bases and J 2 bases; bases outside gene matches: 8. CDR3 amino acids: CASTRGTSGGAAYEQYF. Here the CDR3 DNA reads TGTGCCAGCACCAGGGGGACTAGCGGGGGGGCGGCCTACGAGCAGTACTTC.

This clonotype showed up many times. The chain employs TRBV7-8 and TRBJ2-2, with D perhaps TRBD1 (5 bases). The V end lost 4 bases, the J end lost 5 bases, and 11 bases lay between the germline ends. The germline gives CDR1 SGHVS, CDR2 FQNEAQ. The CDR3 has 14 residues. The CDR3 DNA reads TGTGCCAGCAGCTCCCCGCAGGGAACCGGGGAGCTGTTTTTT. Translating gives CASSSPQGTGELFF.

This clonotype was detected ten times or more. V is TRBV25-1 and J is TRBJ1-1, with D possibly matching TRBD1 (5 bases). The CDR3 contains 17 residues. Germline V gene lookup returns CDR1 MGHDK and CDR2 SYGVNS. The V and J ends lost 5 bases and 2 bases respectively, with 21 bases between them. CDR3 region: CASSKGTTGLYNTEAFF. The CDR3 DNA is TGTGCCAGCAGTAAGGGGACCACTGGCCTCTATAACACTGAAGCTTTCTTT.

This clonotype was seen many times. The chain recombines TRBV7-2 with TRBJ2-1; D tentatively reads TRBD1 or TRBD2 (5 bases each). Germline lookup yields CDR1 SGHTA and CDR2 FQGNSA. The V and J ends lost 5 bases and 8 bases respectively, with 22 bases between them. The CDR3 is made up of 16 amino acids. The CDR3 is CASSPTGPPRLDEQFF. For the CDR3, the DNA is TGTGCCAGCAGCCCTACGGGGCCCCCCCGTCTGGATGAGCAGTTCTTC.

Ten or more counts support this clonotype. V gene TRBV2 combines with J gene TRBJ2-2, with D maybe TRBD1 (5 bases). CDR1 is SNHLY, CDR2 FYNNEI, per germline. V shed 7 bases and J shed 0 bases, with 6 bases lying between them. The CDR3 is 13 amino acids. This chain's CDR3 is CASKGSNTGELFF. The CDR3 bases are TGTGCCAGCAAGGGGTCGAACACCGGGGAGCTGTTTTTT. The full variable domain, rest sourced from reference TRBV2 and TRBJ2-2, is EPEVTQTPSHQVTQMGQEVILRCVPISNHLYFYWYRQILGQKVEFLVSFYNNEISEKSEIFDDQFSVERPDGSNFTLKIRSTKLEDSAMYFCASKGSNTGELFFGEGSRLTVL.

This clonotype was seen repeatedly, ten times or more. The CDR3 DNA reads as TGTGCCAGCAGTTACTCGAGGGAGACCCAGTACTTC. It yields the protein CASSYSRETQYF. J is TRBJ2-5 and V is TRBV6-6, with D uncertain. This CDR3 region has 12 residues. Germline V gene data show CDR1 as MNHNY and CDR2 as SVGAGI (reference sequence). The ends were cut back, 0 bases at V and 5 bases at J, with 4 bases in the middle.

At least ten counts were recorded for this clonotype. This sequence joins TRBV7-2 and TRBJ2-1; D is tentatively TRBD1 or TRBD2 (5 bases each). This CDR3 contains 17 residues. Germline loops: CDR1 SGHTA, CDR2 FQGNSA. Trimming cost V 3 bases and J 4 bases, with 19 bases left between them. The CDR3 sequence is CASSLGRLVGLYNEQFF. CDR3 nucleotide sequence: TGTGCCAGCAGCTTGGGACGATTAGTGGGGCTTTACAATGAGCAGTTCTTC.

This clonotype was seen more than once but under ten times. This chain uses TRBV28 with TRBJ1-3; D possibly corresponds to TRBD1 (5 bases). The CDR3 has 16 residues. Germline CDR1 MDHEN, CDR2 SYDVKM. Trimming pared 7 bases from V and 0 bases from J, leaving 16 bases between. CDR3 sequence: CASTTWQGFSGNTIYF. DNA for the CDR3: TGTGCCAGCACCACCTGGCAGGGTTTCTCTGGAAACACCATATATTTT.

This clonotype was counted at least ten times. The chain has TRBV7-9 and TRBJ1-4; D is unclear. Trimming cost V 3 bases and J 8 bases, with 10 bases left between them. CDR3 length equals 13 residues. Germline CDR1 SEHNR, CDR2 FQNEAQ (reference sequence). The DNA of the CDR3 is TGTGCCAGCAGCTTGCAGGATCAGGAAAAACTGTTTTTT. Encoded protein: CASSLQDQEKLFF.

This clonotype was seen ten or more times. The V gene is TRBV11-2, the J gene TRBJ2-2, with TRBD1 identical over 11 bases. CDR1 is SGHAT, CDR2 FQNNGV, per germline. V lost 3 bases, J lost 0 bases, and 6 bases stayed unmatched. The CDR3 is 18 amino acids. CDR3 loop: CASSLGPGQGANTGELFF. The CDR3 region has the DNA TGTGCCAGCAGCTTGGGACCGGGACAGGGGGCGAACACCGGGGAGCTGTTTTTT.

This clonotype was recorded many times. The J gene is TRBJ2-2, the V gene TRBV11-2; 10 bases map to TRBD2. This CDR3 comprises 17 residues. With V trimmed by 3 bases and J by 4 bases, 8 bases remained unmatched. In germline, CDR1 is SGHAT, CDR2 FQNNGV. CDR3 loop: CASSFPSGGVGTGELFF. CDR3 in DNA: TGTGCCAGCAGCTTCCCCAGCGGGGGGGTCGGCACCGGGGAGCTGTTTTTT.

There are many counts of this clonotype. The chain has TRBV28 and TRBJ2-5, with 7 bases that match TRBD2. After removal of 3 bases from V and 3 bases from J, the junction contained 10 bases not matched to a gene. This CDR3 has 16 residues. CDR1 is MDHEN and CDR2 is SYDVKM in the germline V gene. CDR3 residues: CASSFRGTNAEETQYF. Here the CDR3 DNA reads TGTGCCAGCAGTTTCCGTGGGACTAACGCTGAAGAGACCCAGTACTTC. The whole variable domain, filled in from reference TRBV28 and TRBJ2-5, reads DVKVTQSSRYLVKRTGEKVFLECVQDMDHENMFWYRQDPGLGLRLIYFSYDVKMKEKGDIPEGYSVSREKKERFSLILESASTNQTSMYLCASSFRGTNAEETQYFGPGTRLLVL.

This clonotype was seen at least ten times. The chain links TRBV7-9 to TRBJ1-1; D call uncertain. This CDR3 spans 12 amino acids. Trimming removed 1 base at V and 8 bases at J, with 8 bases between. CDR1 is SEHNR and CDR2 is FQNEAQ in the germline V gene (reference sequence). CDR3 DNA: TGTGCCAGCAGCTTAGAGGCCGGGGAAGCTTTCTTT. It translates to CASSLEAGEAFF.

This chain uses TRBV11-2 with TRBJ2-7, with D tentatively TRBD1 or TRBD2 (5 bases each). Germline CDR1 reads SGHAT; CDR2 reads FQNNGV. This CDR3 is 14 amino acids long. V was trimmed by 4 bases and J by 4 bases, leaving 14 bases between them. The CDR3 loop is CASSSGTQPYEQYF. The DNA of the CDR3 is TGTGCCAGCAGCTCCGGGACCCAACCTTACGAGCAGTACTTC.

This clonotype was seen ten or more times. The chain links TRBV7-2 to TRBJ2-4, with 8 positions matching TRBD1. Per germline, CDR1 SGHTA and CDR2 FQGNSA. The CDR3 consists of 14 residues. V was clipped by 5 bases and J by 5 bases; unmatched bases: 5. CDR3 sequence: CASSEGTGQNIQYF. The CDR3 coding sequence is TGTGCCAGCAGCGAAGGGACAGGCCAAAACATTCAGTACTTC.

The chain has TRBV5-1 and TRBJ2-1; 8 bases line up with TRBD2. J lost 9 bases, V lost 3 bases, and 14 bases had no gene match. This CDR3 region has 16 residues. Germline V gives CDR1 SGHRS, CDR2 YFSETQ. In DNA, the CDR3 is TGCGCCAGCAGCTCAGAAACCGGGACTAGTTTTGGTGAGCAGTTCTTC. This translates into CASSSETGTSFGEQFF. The complete variable domain, with remaining parts taken from reference TRBV5-1 and TRBJ2-1, reads KAGVTQTPRYLIKTRGQQVTLSCSPISGHRSVSWYQQTPGQGLQFLFEYFSETQRNKGNFPGRFSGRQFSNSRSEMNVSTLELGDSALYLCASSSETGTSFGEQFFGPGTRLTVL.

For this clonotype: Being one base from a much bigger clone, this may be a read error. The chain uses TRBV6-2 or TRBV6-3 and TRBJ1-1, with 7 bases fitting TRBD1. The CDR3 runs to 17 residues. Germline V gene lookup returns CDR1 MNHEY and CDR2 SVGEGT. Written as DNA, the CDR3 is TGTGACAGCAGCCCCTCCCGGGACAGAGAACCGAACACTGAAGCTTTCTTT. Translated: CDSSPSRDREPNTEAFF.

With respect to this clonotype: A much bigger clone sits one base away, suggesting this may be a read error. The chain recombines TRBV28 with TRBJ2-6; D possibly corresponds to TRBD1 (6 bases). With 7 bases removed from V and 2 bases from J, the gap between germline ends came to 15 bases. Germline V gene lookup returns CDR1 MDHEN and CDR2 SYDVKM. There are 16 residues in the CDR3. The CDR3 protein is CASTQNREAGANVLTF. CDR3 coding DNA: TGTGCCAGCACCCAGAACAGGGAAGCTGGGGCCAACGTCCTGACTTTC.

This clonotype was seen ten or more times. The chain uses TRBV28 and TRBJ2-7; D could derive from TRBD1 or TRBD2 (5 bases each). V was cut by 3 bases and J by 6 bases, with 9 bases left in between. CDR3 length: 12 residues. Germline values: CDR1 MDHEN, CDR2 SYDVKM. CDR3 protein: CASSFTGTEQYF. For the CDR3, the DNA is TGTGCCAGCAGTTTTACCGGGACCGAGCAGTACTTC.

The chain couples TRBV28 to TRBJ2-1; TRBD2 matches 9 bases. The CDR3 extends over 15 amino acids. In germline, CDR1 is MDHEN, CDR2 SYDVKM. J gave up 9 bases and V 2 bases, and 8 bases lay outside the gene matches. The CDR3 protein is CASSLVAAGGREQFF. The DNA for the CDR3 is TGTGCCAGCAGTTTAGTCGCGGCGGGGGGGCGTGAGCAGTTCTTC.

This chain uses TRBV2 with TRBJ2-7; no reliable D call. The CDR3 contains 12 residues. Trimming cost V 4 bases and J 6 bases, with 10 bases left between them. From germline, CDR1 is SNHLY and CDR2 FYNNEI. The CDR3 DNA reads as TGTGCCAGCAGTGTAGGCGTTGGCGAGCAGTACTTC. It specifies CASSVGVGEQYF.

This clonotype was counted a few times. The V and J genes are TRBV28 and TRBJ1-4; TRBD1 aligns across 8 bases. V was clipped by 4 bases and J by 7 bases; unmatched bases: 8. The CDR3 is 15 amino acids. Germline V gives CDR1 MDHEN, CDR2 SYDVKM. The CDR3: CASSSRTGIGEKLFF. The CDR3 bases are TGTGCCAGCAGTTCCCGGACAGGGATTGGTGAAAAACTGTTTTTT.

This clonotype has ten or more counts. This chain connects TRBV14 to TRBJ1-1; tentatively, D is TRBD1 (6 bases). With 0 bases removed from V and 4 bases from J, the gap between germline ends came to 15 bases. The CDR3 totals 16 residues. Germline CDR1 is SGHDN and CDR2 is FVKESK. The CDR3 DNA sequence: TGTGCCAGCAGCCAAGAGGAGGGGGGCCGGGGCACTGAAGCTTTCTTT. As protein: CASSQEEGGRGTEAFF.

This clonotype appeared many times. V and J are TRBV11-2 and TRBJ2-3; 7 bases align to TRBD2. Germline assignment: CDR1 SGHAT and CDR2 FQNNGV. Trimming removed 4 bases from V and 3 bases from J; junction bases left unmatched: 16. This CDR3 has 18 residues. The CDR3 DNA follows: TGTGCCAGCAGCTCCGCCTCGGGCGGGGCGGGGGAGACAGATACGCAGTATTTT. It codes for CASSSASGGAGETDTQYF.

The V gene is TRBV7-9, the J gene TRBJ2-3; D call uncertain. V lost 5 bases and J 6 bases, leaving 18 bases between the germline ends. The CDR3 is 15 residues long. Germline V gives CDR1 SEHNR, CDR2 FQNEAQ (reference sequence). CDR3 nucleotide sequence: TGTGCCAGCAGCCTTAGGGTCCCTCTCACCGATACGCAGTATTTT. Translated: CASSLRVPLTDTQYF.

The chain has TRBV28 and TRBJ2-3; 12 nucleotides line up with TRBD2. J lost 2 bases, V lost 4 bases, and 7 bases had no gene match. Looked up from germline, CDR1 is MDHEN and CDR2 is SYDVKM. This CDR3 has 17 residues. The CDR3 DNA is TGTGCCAGCAGTTATGGAGGACTAGCGGGGCTCACAGATACGCAGTATTTT. This gives the protein CASSYGGLAGLTDTQYF.

The chain combines TRBV4-1 with TRBJ1-3; D not resolved. CDR3 length equals 17 residues. Looked up from germline, CDR1 is MGHRA and CDR2 is YSYEKL. V was shortened by 0 bases and J by 1 base, with 13 bases between the two germline ends. CDR3 DNA sequence: TGCGCCAGCAGCCAAGATGAAGTGCCGACGTCTGGAAACACCATATATTTT. Its protein is CASSQDEVPTSGNTIYF.